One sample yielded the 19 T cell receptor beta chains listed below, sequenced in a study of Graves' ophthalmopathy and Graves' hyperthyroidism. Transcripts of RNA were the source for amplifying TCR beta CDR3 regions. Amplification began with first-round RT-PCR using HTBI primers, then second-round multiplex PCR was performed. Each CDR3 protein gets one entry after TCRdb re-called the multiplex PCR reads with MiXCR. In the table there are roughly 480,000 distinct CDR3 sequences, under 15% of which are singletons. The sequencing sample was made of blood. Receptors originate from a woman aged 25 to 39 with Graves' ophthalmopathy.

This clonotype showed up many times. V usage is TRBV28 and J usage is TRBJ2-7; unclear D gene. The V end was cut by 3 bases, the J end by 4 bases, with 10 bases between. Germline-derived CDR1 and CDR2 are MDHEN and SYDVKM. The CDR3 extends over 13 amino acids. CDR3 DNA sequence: TGTGCCAGCAGTTTTAGACTCAAGTACGAGCAGTACTTC. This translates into CASSFRLKYEQYF.

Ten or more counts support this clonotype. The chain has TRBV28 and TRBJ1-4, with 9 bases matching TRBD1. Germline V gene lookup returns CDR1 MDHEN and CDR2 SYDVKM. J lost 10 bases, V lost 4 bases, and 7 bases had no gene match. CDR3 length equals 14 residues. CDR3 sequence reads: CASSSTGGSGKLFF. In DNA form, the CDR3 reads TGTGCCAGCAGTTCGACAGGGGGTTCGGGAAAACTGTTTTTT.

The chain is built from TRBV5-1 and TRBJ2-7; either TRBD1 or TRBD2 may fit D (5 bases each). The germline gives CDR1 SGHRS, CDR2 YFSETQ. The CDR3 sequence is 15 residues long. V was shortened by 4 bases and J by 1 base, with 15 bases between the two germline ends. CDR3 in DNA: TGCGCCAGCAGCGGTGCTTGGGGGTTTTCCTACGAGCAGTACTTC. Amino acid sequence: CASSGAWGFSYEQYF.

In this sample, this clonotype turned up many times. In nucleotides, the CDR3 is TGTGCCAGCAGTGAGGCGACTAGCGTCGAGCAGTACTTC. Its translation: CASSEATSVEQYF. The chain joins TRBV6-1 to TRBJ2-7; 8 bases are shared with TRBD2. This CDR3 spans 13 amino acids. V was clipped by 3 bases and J by 6 bases; unmatched bases: 4. Germline CDR1 MNHNS, CDR2 SASEGT.

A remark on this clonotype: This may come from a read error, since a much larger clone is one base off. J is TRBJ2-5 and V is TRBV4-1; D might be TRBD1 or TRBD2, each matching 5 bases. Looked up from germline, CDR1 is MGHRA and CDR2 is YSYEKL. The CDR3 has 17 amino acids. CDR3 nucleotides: TGCGCCTGCAGCCAAGAAGTACGGGACCTTGCGCAAGAGACCCAGTACTTC. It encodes CACSQEVRDLAQETQYF.

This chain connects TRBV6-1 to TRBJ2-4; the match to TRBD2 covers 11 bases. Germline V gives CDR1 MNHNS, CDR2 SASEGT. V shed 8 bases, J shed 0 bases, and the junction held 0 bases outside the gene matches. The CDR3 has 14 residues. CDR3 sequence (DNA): TGTGCCAGCGGACTAGCGGGAGCCAAAAACATTCAGTACTTC. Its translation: CASGLAGAKNIQYF.

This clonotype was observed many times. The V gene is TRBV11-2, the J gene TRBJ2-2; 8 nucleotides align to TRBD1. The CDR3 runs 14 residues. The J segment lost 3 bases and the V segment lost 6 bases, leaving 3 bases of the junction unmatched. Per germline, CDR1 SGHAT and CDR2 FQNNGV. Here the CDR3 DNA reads TGTGCCAGCAGAAGGACAGGGCACACCGGGGAGCTGTTTTTT. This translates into CASRRTGHTGELFF.

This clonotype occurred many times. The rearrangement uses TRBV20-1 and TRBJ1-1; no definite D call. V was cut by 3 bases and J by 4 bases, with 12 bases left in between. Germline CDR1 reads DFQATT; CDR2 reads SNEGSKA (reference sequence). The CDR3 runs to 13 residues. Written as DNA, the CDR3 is TGCAGTGCTAGGGGCCTCATCGGCACTGAAGCTTTCTTT. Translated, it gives CSARGLIGTEAFF.

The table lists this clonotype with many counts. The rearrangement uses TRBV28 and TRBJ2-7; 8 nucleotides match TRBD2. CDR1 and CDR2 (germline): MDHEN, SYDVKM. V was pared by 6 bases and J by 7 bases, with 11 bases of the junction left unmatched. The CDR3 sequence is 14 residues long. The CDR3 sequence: CASSGGLAGREQYF. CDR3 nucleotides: TGTGCCAGCAGCGGGGGGCTAGCGGGTCGGGAGCAGTACTTC.

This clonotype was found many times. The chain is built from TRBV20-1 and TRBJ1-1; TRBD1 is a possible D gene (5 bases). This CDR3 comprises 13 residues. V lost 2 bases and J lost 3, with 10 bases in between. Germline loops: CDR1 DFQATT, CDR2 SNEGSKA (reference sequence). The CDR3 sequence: CSARPTRDTEAFF. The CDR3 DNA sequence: TGCAGTGCTAGACCCACCAGGGACACTGAAGCTTTCTTT.

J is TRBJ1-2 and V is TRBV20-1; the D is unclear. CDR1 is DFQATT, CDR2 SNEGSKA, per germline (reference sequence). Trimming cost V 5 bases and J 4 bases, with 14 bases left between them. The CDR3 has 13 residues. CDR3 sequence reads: CSAPRSGFYGYTF. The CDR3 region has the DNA TGCAGTGCTCCTCGTAGCGGGTTCTATGGCTACACCTTC.

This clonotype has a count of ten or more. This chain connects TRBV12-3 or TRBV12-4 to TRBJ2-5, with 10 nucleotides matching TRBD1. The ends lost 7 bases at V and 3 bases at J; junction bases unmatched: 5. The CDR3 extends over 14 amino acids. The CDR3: CASTLTGGEETQYF. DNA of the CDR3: TGTGCCAGCACCCTGACAGGGGGCGAAGAGACCCAGTACTTC.

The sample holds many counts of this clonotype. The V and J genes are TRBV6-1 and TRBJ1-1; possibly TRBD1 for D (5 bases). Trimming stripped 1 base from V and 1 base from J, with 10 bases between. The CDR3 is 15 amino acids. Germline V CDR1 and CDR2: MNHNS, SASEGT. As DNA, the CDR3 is TGTGCCAGCAGTGAAGTTGGGGGAACGAACACTGAAGCTTTCTTT. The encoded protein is CASSEVGGTNTEAFF.

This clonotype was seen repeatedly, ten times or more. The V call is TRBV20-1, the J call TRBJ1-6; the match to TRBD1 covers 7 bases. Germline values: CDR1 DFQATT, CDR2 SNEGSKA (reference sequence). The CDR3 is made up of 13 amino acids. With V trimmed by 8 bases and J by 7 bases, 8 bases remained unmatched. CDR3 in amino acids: CSSSDRENSPLHF. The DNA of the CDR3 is TGCAGTTCTTCCGACAGGGAAAATTCACCCCTCCACTTT.

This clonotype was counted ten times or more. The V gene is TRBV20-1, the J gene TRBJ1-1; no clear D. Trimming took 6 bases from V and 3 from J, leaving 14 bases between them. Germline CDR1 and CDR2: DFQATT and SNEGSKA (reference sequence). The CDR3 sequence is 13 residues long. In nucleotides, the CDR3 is TGCAGTGCCCCTCCACCCACCCACACTGAAGCTTTCTTT. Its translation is CSAPPPTHTEAFF.

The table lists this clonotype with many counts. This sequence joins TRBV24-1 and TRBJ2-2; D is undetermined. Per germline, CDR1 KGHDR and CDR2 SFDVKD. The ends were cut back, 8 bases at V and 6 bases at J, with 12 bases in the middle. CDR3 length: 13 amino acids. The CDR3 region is CATKKNVAGELFF. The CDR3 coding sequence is TGTGCCACCAAGAAGAACGTGGCCGGGGAGCTGTTTTTT.

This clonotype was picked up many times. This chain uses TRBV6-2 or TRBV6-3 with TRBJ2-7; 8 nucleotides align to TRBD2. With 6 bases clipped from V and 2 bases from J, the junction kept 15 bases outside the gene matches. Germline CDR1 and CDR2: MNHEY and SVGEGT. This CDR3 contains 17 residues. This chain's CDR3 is CASSLLGAGLGTYEQYF. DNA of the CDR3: TGTGCCAGCAGCCTCCTCGGTGCGGGACTAGGGACCTACGAGCAGTACTTC.

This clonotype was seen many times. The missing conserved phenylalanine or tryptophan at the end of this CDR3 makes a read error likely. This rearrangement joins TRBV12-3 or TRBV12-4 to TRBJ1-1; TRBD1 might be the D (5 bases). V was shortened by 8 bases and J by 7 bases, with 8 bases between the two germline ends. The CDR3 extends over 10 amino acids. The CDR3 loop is CASGGGEAFS. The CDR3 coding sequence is TGTGCCAGCGGTGGGGGTGAAGCTTTCTCT.

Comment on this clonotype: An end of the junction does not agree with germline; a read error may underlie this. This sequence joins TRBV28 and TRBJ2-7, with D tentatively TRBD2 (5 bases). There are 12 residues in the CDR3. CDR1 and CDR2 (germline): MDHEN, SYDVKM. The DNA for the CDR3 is TGTGCCAGCAGTTCAGTTCAGGCGCAAGCGGACTTC. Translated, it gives CASSSVQAQADF.